This T cell receptor beta chain appears in the sequencing data of a study of blood T cell repertoires in COVID-19. Study as a whole: There were acute and convalescent COVID-19 samples, and they came from the United States, Italy and Spain. In each case, the material was cDNA or gDNA derived from T cells, B-cell-depleted T cells, or PBMCs.

The table lists this clone with a few counts. The CDR3 consists of 14 residues. Germline loops: CDR1 SGHRS, CDR2 YFSETQ. V gave up 3 bases and J gave up 3 bases, with 9 bases separating them. As processed by the authors: Amplification of reference gene primers was used by the study to estimate nucleated cell counts. Method: immunoSEQ multiplex PCR; TCRdb's copy keeps in-frame clones and lacks some. The DNA gave D and trimming, while V, J and clone size come from that table. The sample lists a few hundred thousand clones, about 93% seen once, with around 6.8% in the top ten. In Seattle, patients joined the study during active infection and were tracked longitudinally.

The TCR originated in a woman in her 30s with COVID-19, enrolled during active disease. The rearrangement links TRBV5-1 to TRBJ2-2, with a possible D match to TRBD1 (5 bases). The sequenced sample consisted of peripheral blood. The CDR3 DNA sequence: TGCGCCAGCAGCTACAGGAAGGACACCGGGGAGCTGTTTTTT. Its translation is CASSYRKDTGELFF. Full variable domain (remainder filled in from reference TRBV5-1 and TRBJ2-2): KAGVTQTPRYLIKTRGQQVTLSCSPISGHRSVSWYQQTPGQGLQFLFEYFSETQRNKGNFPGRFSGRQFSNSRSEMNVSTLELGDSALYLCASSYRKDTGELFFGEGSRLTVL.